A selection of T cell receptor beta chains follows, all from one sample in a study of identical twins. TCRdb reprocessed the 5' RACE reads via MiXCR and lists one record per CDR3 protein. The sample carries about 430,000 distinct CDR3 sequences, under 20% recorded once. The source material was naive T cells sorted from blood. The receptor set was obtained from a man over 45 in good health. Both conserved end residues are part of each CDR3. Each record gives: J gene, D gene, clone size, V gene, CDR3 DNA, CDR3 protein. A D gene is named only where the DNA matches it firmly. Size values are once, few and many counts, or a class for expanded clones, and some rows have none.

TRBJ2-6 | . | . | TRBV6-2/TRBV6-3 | TGTGCCAGCAGTGACGGACATCAGTGGGTCTCTGGGGCCAACGTCCTGACTTTC | CASSDGHQWVSGANVLTF
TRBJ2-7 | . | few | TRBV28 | TGTGCCAGCAGCTTGTTGGGGGACGCGGAGAGGGAGCAGTACTTC | CASSLLGDAEREQYF
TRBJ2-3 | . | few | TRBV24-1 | TGTGCCACCAGTGAGGACACAGATACGCAGTATTTT | CATSEDTDTQYF
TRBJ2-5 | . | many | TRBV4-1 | TGCGCCAGCAGCCCCGGACTGGGTTCTGAGACGAGGGAGACCCAGTACTTC | CASSPGLGSETRETQYF
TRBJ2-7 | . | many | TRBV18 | TGTGCCAGCTCGAGACTAGACAGGGTTGACTACGAGCAGTACTTC | CASSRLDRVDYEQYF
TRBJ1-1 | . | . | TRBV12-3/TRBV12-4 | TGTGCCAGCACCTTTCCGCCGGGGGGCACTGAAGCTTTCTTT | CASTFPPGGTEAFF
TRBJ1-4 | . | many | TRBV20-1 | TGCAGTGCTAGGAACCCTTGGGGGGCTAATGAAAAACTGTTTTTT | CSARNPWGANEKLFF
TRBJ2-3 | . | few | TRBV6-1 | TGTGCCAGCAGCCTGGGACTTACCACAGATACGCAGTATTTT | CASSLGLTTDTQYF
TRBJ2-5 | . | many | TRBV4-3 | TGCGCCAGCAGCCTGACCACTCCCCGGTTACAAGAGACCCAGTACTTC | CASSLTTPRLQETQYF
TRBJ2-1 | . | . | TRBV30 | TGTGCCTGGAGCAGGTTATTACCGAGCTCCTACAATGAGCAGTTCTTC | CAWSRLLPSSYNEQFF
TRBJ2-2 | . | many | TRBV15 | TGTGCCACCAGCAGAGATGGACACGACAACACCGGGGAGCTGTTTTTT | CATSRDGHDNTGELFF
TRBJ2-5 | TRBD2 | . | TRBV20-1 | TGCAGTGCTAGAATGGCGGGAGGGAACCAAGAGACCCAGTACTTC | CSARMAGGNQETQYF
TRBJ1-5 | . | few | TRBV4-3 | TGCGCCAGCAGCCCGGGGACCAAGGGACAGCCCCAGCATTTT | CASSPGTKGQPQHF
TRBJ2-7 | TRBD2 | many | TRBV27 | TGTGCCAGCAGTTTAGTAGCGGGAGGGCCCTGGTCCTACGAGCAGTACTTC | CASSLVAGGPWSYEQYF
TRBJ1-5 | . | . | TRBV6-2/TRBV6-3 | TGTGCCAGCAGTTTTATACCGAATAGCAATCAGCCCCAGCATTTT | CASSFIPNSNQPQHF
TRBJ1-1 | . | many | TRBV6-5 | TGTGCCAGCAGCGCCGGCCTCGGGGCTTTCTTT | CASSAGLGAFF
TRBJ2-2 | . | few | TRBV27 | TGTGCCAGCAGTTTCGGTCAGGCCTTCACCGGGGAGCTGTTTTTT | CASSFGQAFTGELFF
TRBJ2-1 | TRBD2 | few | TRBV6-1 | TGTGCCGGCCGCCTAGCGGGCTCCTACAATGAGCAGTTCTTC | CAGRLAGSYNEQFF
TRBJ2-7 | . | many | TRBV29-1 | TGCAGCGTTGAAGACCTGGATTACGAGCAGTACTTC | CSVEDLDYEQYF
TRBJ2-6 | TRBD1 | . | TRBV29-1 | TGCAGCGATCGGACAGGGAAGTCTGGGGCCAACGTCCTGACTTTC | CSDRTGKSGANVLTF
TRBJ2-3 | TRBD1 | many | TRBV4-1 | TGCGCCAGCAGCCCTTCCGGGACAGCGAGCACAGATACGCAGTATTTT | CASSPSGTASTDTQYF
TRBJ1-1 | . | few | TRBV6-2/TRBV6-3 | TGTGCCAGCATGAGGATTTTGGACACTGAAGCTTTCTTT | CASMRILDTEAFF
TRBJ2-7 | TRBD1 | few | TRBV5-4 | TGTGCCAGCAGCGGGACAGGGTCTCGGGAGCAGTACTTC | CASSGTGSREQYF
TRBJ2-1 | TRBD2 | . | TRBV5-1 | TGCGCCAGCAGCTCCCTCAGACTAGCTGGGCGGGGGATGCACAATGAGCAGTTCTTC | CASSSLRLAGRGMHNEQFF
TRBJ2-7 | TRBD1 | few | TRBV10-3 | TGTGCCAGCCGCAAAGGGACAGAGCCCTACGAGCAGTACTTC | CASRKGTEPYEQYF
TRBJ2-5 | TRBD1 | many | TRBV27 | TGTGCCAGCAGCCACACTATCAGGACAGGGTCGGAGACCCAGTACTTC | CASSHTIRTGSETQYF
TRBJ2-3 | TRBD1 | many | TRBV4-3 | TGCGCCAGCAGCCAAGATGGGACAGGGGTGGATACGCAGTATTTT | CASSQDGTGVDTQYF
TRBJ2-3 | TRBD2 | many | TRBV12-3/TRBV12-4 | TGTGCCAGCAGTTTAGGCGGGGGATACACAGATACGCAGTATTTT | CASSLGGGYTDTQYF
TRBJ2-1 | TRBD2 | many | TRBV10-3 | TGTGCCATCAGTGAGCCTAATTTTCGAGCGGGGGAGCAGTTCTTC | CAISEPNFRAGEQFF
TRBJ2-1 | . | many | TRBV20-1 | TGCAGTGCTAGCTCCGTTTACAATGAGCAGTTCTTC | CSASSVYNEQFF
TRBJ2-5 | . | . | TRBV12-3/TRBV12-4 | TGTGCCAGCAGTTTATTTCGGACCCCGACGGAAGAGACCCAGTACTTC | CASSLFRTPTEETQYF
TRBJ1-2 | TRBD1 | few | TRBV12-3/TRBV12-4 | TGTGCCAGCAGTCCCACAGGGGTACGCGGCTACACCTTC | CASSPTGVRGYTF
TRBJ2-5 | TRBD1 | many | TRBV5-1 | TGCGCCAGCAGCTTGGGGGGACAGGAAGAGACCCAGTACTTC | CASSLGGQEETQYF
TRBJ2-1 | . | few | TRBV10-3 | TGTGCCATCAGTGGCCGTAGCCCGGGGAATGAGCAGTTCTTC | CAISGRSPGNEQFF
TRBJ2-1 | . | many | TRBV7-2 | TGTGCCAGCAGCTTAGTTGGGGGGGCAATGAATGAGCAGTTCTTC | CASSLVGGAMNEQFF
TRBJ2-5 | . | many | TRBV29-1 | TGCAGCGTGGGGGGGACCCAGTACTTC | CSVGGTQYF
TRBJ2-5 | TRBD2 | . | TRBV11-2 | TGTGCCAGCAGCATCCTAGCGGGGGGAAAGACCCAGTACTTC | CASSILAGGKTQYF
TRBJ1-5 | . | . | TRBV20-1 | TGCAGTGCCCTATCCGGGGCCTCAGGGCGCAATCAGCCCCAGCATTTT | CSALSGASGRNQPQHF
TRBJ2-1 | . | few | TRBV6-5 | TGTGCCAGCAGTTACTCGAGGGGTAAGGGCGAGCAGTTCTTC | CASSYSRGKGEQFF
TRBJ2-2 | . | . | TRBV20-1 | TGCAGTGCTAAGGGGTCTTCGACCGGGGAGCTGTTTTTT | CSAKGSSTGELFF
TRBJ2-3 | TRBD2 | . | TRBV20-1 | TGCAGTGCTAAGATGAGCGGGGGGGTAGATACGCAGTATTTT | CSAKMSGGVDTQYF
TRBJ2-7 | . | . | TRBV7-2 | TGTGCCAGCAGCTTAGCAGGGGACGGTTCCTACGAGCAGTACTTC | CASSLAGDGSYEQYF
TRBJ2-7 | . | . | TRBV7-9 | TGTGCCAGCAGCTTAGTCGGGGTTCCCTACGAGCAGTACTTC | CASSLVGVPYEQYF
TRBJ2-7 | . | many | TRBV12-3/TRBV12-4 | TGTGCCAGCAGTCAACAGGGTTACGAGCAGTACTTC | CASSQQGYEQYF
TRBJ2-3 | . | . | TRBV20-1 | TGCAGTGCTAGCCCCTCAGGGGATACGCAGTATTTT | CSASPSGDTQYF
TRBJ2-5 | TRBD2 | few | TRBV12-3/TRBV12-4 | TGTGCCAGCGCCCTAGCGGGGGGTCAAGAGACCCAGTACTTC | CASALAGGQETQYF